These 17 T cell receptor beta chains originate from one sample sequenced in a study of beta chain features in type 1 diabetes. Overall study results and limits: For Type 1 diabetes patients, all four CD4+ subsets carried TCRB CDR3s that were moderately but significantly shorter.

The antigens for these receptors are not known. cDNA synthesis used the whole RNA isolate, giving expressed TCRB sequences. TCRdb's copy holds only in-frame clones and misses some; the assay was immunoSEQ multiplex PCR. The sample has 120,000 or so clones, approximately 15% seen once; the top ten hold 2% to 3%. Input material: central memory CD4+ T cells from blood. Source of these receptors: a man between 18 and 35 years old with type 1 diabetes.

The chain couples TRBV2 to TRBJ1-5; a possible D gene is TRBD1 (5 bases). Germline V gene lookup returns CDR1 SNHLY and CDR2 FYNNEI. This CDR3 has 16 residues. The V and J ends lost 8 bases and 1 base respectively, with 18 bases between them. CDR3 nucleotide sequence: TGTGCCAGCGGAAGCACTCAGGGATTGAGCAATCAGCCCCAGCATTTT. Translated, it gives CASGSTQGLSNQPQHF.

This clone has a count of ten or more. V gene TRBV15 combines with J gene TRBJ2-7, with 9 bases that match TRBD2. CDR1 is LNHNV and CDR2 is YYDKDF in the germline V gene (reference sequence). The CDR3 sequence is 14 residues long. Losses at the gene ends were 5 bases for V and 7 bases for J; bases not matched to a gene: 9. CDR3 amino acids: CATSLAGAGGEQYF. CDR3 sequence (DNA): TGTGCCACCAGCTTAGCGGGGGCCGGGGGAGAGCAGTACTTC.

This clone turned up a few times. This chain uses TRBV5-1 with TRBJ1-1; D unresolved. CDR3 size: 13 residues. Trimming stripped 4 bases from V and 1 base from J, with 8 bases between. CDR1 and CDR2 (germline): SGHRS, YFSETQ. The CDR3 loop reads CASSLGRNTEAFF. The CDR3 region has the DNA TGCGCCAGCAGCCTTGGACGGAACACTGAAGCTTTCTTT.

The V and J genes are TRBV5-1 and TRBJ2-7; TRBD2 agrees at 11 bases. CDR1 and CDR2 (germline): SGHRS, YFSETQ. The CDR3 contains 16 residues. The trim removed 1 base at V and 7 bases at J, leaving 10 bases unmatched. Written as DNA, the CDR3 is TGCGCCAGCAGCTTGTCACTAGCGGGAGCCCAGGGAGAGCAGTACTTC. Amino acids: CASSLSLAGAQGEQYF.

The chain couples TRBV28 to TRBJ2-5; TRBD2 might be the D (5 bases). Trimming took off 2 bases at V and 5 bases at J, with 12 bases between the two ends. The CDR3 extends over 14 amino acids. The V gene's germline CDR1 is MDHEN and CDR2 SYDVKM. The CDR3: CASSLAGRSETQYF. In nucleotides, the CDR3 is TGTGCCAGCAGTTTAGCGGGCAGGTCGGAGACCCAGTACTTC.

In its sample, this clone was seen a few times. The CDR3 nucleotides read TGTGCCTGGAATCCGGGACAGGGAAGTTCCTACGAGCAGTACTTC. Its translation is CAWNPGQGSSYEQYF. V usage is TRBV30 and J usage is TRBJ2-7, with 9 bases matching TRBD1. Trimming removed 4 bases from V and 1 base from J; junction bases left unmatched: 8. The CDR3 spans 15 residues. Germline values: CDR1 GTSNPN, CDR2 SVGIG (reference sequence). Full variable domain (missing parts from reference TRBV30 and TRBJ2-7): SQTIHQWPATLVQPVGSPLSLECTVEGTSNPNLYWYRQAAGRGLQLLFYSVGIGQISSEVPQNLSASRPQDRQFILSSKKLLLSDSGFYLCAWNPGQGSSYEQYFGPGTRLTVT.

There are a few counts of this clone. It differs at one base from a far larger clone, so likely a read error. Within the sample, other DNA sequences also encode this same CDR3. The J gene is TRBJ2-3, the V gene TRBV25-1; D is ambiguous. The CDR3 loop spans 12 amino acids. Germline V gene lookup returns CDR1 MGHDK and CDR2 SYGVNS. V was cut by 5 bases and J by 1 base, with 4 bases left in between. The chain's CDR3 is CASSRGTDTQYF. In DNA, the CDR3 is TGTGCCAGCAGTCGGGGCACAGATACGCAGTATTTT.

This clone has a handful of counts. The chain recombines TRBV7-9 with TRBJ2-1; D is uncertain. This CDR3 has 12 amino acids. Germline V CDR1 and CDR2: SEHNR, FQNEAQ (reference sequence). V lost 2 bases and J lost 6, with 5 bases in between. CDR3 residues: CASSLISNEQFF. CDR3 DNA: TGTGCCAGCAGCTTAATAAGCAATGAGCAGTTCTTC.

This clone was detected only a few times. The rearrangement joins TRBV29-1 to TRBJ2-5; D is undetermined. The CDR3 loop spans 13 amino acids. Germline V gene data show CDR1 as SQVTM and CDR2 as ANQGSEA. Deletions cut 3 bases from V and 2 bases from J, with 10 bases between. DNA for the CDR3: TGCAGCGTTGAGTCGGGCGGTCAAGAGACCCAGTACTTC. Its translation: CSVESGGQETQYF.

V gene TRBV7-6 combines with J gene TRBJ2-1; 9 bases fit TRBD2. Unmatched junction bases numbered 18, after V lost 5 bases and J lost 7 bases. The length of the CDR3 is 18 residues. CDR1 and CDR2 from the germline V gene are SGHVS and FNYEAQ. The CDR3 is CASSTLSGSSLGGNEQFF. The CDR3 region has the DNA TGTGCCAGCAGCACACTTAGCGGGAGCTCCCTGGGCGGGAATGAGCAGTTCTTC.

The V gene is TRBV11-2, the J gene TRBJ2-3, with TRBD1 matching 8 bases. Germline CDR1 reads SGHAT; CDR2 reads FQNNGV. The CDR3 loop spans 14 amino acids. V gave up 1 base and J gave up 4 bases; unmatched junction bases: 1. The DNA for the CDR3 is TGTGCCAGCAGCTTAGTGGACAGGGCAGATACGCAGTATTTT. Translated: CASSLVDRADTQYF.

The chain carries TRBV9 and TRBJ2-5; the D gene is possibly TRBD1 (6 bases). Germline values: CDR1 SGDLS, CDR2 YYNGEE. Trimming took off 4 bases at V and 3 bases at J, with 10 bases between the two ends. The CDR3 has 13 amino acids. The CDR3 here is CASSLQGKETQYF. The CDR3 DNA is TGTGCCAGCAGCTTGCAGGGGAAAGAGACCCAGTACTTC.

CDR3 DNA: TGTGCCAGCAGTGAATTCGGCAGCTACAATGAGCAGTTCTTC. This codes for CASSEFGSYNEQFF. The chain joins TRBV2 to TRBJ2-1; no clear D. V gave up 2 bases and J gave up 3 bases, with 8 bases separating them. The germline V gene encodes CDR1 SNHLY and CDR2 FYNNEI. The CDR3 is 14 residues long.

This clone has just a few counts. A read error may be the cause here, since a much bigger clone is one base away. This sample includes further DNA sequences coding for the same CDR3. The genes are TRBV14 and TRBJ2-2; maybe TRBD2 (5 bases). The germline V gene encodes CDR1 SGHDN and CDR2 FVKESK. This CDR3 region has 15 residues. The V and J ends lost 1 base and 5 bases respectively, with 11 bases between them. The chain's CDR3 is CASSQVRGRTGELFF. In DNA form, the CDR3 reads TGTGCCAGCAGCCAAGTGCGAGGGAGAACCGGGGAGCTGTTTTTT. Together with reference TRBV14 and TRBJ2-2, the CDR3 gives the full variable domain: EAGVTQFPSHSVIEKGQTVTLRCDPISGHDNLYWYRRVMGKEIKFLLHFVKESKQDESGMPNNRFLAERTGGTYSTLKVQPAELEDSGVYFCASSQVRGRTGELFFGEGSRLTVL.

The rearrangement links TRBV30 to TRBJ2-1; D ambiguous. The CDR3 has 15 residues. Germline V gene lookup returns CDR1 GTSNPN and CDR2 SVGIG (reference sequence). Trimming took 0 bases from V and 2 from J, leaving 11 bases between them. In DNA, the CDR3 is TGTGCCTGGAGTGTACAACCTTACACCTACAATGAGCAGTTCTTC. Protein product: CAWSVQPYTYNEQFF.

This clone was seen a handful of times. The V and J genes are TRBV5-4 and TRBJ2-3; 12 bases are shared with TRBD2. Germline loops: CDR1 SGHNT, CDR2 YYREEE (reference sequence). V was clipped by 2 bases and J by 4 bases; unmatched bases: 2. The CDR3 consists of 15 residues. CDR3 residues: CASSFRLAGADTQYF. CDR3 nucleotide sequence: TGTGCCAGCAGCTTCCGACTAGCGGGGGCAGATACGCAGTATTTT.

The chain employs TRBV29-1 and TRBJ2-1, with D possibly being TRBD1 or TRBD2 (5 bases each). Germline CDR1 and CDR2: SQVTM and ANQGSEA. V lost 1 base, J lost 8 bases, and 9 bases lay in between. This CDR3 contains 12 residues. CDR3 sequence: CSVEVVGDEQFF. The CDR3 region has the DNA TGCAGCGTTGAAGTGGTGGGGGATGAGCAGTTCTTC.